This T cell receptor (beta chain) came from a study of neoadjuvant anti-PD-1 for oral cavity cancer. Looking at the study overall: Patients without progression received a fourth nivolumab dose around day 43, then surgical resection on days 50-56.

Study-wide results and limits: Only a few patients per response group were TCR-analyzed; validation needed. PBMC Gini-index clonality exceeded responders' in non-responders post-nivolumab.

This clone was seen just once. What it binds is not known. This sequence may be a read error, since a much larger clone differs from it by one base. V gave up 4 bases and J gave up 2 bases, with 9 bases separating them. The CDR3 length is 13 residues. The germline V gene encodes CDR1 MNHNY and CDR2 SVGAGI (reference sequence). PBMCs were not maintained or expanded in culture before analysis. TCRdb keeps only in-frame clones here, not all; method: immunoSEQ multiplex PCR. Among more than 50,000 clones listed, 79% were seen once. The chain joins TRBV6-6 to TRBJ2-7; D may be TRBD2 (6 bases). This TCR came from a person aged 35 to 85 with oral cavity squamous cell carcinoma. Here the sequenced sample was PBMCs, taken before nivolumab (anti-PD-1) treatment. The CDR3 loop reads CASSSPGAYEQYF. Here the CDR3 DNA reads TGTGCCAGCAGTTCCCCGGGGGCCTACGAGCAGTACTTC.